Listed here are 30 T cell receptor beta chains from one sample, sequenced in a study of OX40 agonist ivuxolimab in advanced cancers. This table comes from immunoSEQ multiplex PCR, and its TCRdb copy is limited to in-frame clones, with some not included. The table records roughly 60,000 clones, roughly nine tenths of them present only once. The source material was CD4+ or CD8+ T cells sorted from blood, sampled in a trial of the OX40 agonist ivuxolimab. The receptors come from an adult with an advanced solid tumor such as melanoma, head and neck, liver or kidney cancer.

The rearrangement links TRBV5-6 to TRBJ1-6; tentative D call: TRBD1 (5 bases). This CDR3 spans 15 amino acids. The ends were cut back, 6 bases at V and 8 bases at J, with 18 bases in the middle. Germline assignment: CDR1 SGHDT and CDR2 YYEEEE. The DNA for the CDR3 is TGTGCCAGCACCAACCGGGGGTTCGGTGATTCACCCCTCCACTTT. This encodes CASTNRGFGDSPLHF.

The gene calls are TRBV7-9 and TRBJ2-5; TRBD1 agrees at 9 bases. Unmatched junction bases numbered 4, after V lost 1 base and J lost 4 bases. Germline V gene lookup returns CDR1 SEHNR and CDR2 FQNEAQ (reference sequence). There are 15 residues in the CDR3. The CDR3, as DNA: TGTGCCAGCAGCTTAGGACAGGGGGGTCGAGAGACCCAGTACTTC. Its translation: CASSLGQGGRETQYF.

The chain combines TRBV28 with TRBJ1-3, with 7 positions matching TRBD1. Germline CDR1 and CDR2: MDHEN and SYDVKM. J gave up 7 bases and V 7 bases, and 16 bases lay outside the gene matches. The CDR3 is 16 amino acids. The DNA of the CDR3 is TGTGCCAGCACCGGGGACAGCTCTCCTAAGGGGAACACCATATATTTT. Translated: CASTGDSSPKGNTIYF.

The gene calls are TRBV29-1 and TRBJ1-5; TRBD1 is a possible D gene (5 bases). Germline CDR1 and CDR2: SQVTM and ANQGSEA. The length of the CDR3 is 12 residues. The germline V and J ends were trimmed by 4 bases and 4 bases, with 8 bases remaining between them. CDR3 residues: CSVGGGNQPQHF. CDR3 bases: TGCAGCGTTGGGGGGGGGAATCAGCCCCAGCATTTT.

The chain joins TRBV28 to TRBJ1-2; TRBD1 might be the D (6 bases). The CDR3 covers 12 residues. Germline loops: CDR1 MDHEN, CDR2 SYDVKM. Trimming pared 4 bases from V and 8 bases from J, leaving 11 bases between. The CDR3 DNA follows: TGTGCCAGCAGTTCAACAGGGCCCGGCTACACCTTC. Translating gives CASSSTGPGYTF.

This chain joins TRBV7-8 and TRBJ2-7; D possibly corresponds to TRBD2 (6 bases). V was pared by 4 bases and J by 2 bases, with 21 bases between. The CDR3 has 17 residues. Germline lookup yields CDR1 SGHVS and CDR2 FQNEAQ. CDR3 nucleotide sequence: TGTGCCAGCAGCTACCACGCGAGGGCTAGCGTCCCCTACGAGCAGTACTTC. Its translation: CASSYHARASVPYEQYF.

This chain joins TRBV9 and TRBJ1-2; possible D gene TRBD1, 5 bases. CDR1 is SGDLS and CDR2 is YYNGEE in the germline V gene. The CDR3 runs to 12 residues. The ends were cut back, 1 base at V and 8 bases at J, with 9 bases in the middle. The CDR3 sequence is CASSVQGGGYTF. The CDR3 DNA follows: TGTGCCAGCAGCGTACAGGGAGGGGGCTACACCTTC.

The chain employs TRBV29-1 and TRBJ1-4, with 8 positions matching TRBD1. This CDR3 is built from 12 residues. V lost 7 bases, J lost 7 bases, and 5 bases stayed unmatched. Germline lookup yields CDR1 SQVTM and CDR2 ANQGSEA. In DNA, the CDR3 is TGCAGCGCGACAGGGGAAGGTGAAAAACTGTTTTTT. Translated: CSATGEGEKLFF.

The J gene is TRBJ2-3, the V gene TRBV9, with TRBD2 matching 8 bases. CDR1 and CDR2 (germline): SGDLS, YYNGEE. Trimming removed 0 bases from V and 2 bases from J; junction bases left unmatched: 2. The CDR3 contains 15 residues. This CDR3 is CASSVAAGVTDTQYF. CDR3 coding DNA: TGTGCCAGCAGCGTAGCAGCGGGAGTCACAGATACGCAGTATTTT.

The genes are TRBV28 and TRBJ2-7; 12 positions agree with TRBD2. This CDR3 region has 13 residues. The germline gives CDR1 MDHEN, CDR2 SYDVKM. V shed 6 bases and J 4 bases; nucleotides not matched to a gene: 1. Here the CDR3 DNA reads TGTGCCAGCAGGACTAGCGGGAGTTACGAGCAGTACTTC. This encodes CASRTSGSYEQYF.

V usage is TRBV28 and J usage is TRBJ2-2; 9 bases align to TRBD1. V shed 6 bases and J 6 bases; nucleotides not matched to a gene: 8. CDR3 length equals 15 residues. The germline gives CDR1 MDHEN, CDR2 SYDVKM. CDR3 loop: CASRGTGRSPGELFF. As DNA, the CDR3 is TGTGCCAGCAGGGGGACAGGGAGGTCCCCCGGGGAGCTGTTTTTT.

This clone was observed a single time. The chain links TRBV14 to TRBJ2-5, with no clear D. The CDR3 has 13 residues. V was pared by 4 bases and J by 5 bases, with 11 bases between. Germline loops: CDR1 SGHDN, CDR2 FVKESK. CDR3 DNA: TGTGCCAGCAGCCGCAGGTGGTCGGAGACCCAGTACTTC. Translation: CASSRRWSETQYF.

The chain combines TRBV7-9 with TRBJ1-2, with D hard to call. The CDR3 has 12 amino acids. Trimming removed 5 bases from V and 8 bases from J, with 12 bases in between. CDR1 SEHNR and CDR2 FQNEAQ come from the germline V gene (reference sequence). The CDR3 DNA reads TGTGCCAGCAGCCCCAGTCCCGGAGGCTACACCTTC. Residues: CASSPSPGGYTF.

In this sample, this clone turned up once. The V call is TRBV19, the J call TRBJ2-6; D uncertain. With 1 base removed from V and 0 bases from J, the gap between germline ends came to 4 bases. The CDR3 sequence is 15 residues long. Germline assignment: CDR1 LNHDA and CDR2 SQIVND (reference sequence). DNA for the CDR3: TGTGCCAGTAGTATAGCCAACTCTGGGGCCAACGTCCTGACTTTC. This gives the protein CASSIANSGANVLTF.

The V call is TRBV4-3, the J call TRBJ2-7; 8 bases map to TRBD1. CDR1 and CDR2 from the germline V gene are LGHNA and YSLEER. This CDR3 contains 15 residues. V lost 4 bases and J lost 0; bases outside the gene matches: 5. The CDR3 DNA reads TGCGCCAGCAGCCGGGCCGGGACAGGCTCCTACGAGCAGTACTTC. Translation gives CASSRAGTGSYEQYF.

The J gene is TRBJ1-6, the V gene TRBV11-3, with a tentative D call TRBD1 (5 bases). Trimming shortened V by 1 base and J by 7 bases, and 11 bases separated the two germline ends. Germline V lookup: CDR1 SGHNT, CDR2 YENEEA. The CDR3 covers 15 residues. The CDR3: CASSLAGPANSPLHF. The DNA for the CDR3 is TGTGCCAGCAGCTTAGCGGGGCCAGCAAATTCACCCCTCCACTTT.

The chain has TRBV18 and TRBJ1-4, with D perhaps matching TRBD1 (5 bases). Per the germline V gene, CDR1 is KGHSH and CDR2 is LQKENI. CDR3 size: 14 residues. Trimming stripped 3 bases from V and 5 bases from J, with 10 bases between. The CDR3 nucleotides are TGTGCCAGCTCACCGTCCAGGGAAAATGAAAAACTGTTTTTT. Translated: CASSPSRENEKLFF. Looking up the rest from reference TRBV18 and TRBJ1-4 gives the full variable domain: NAGVMQNPRHLVRRRGQEARLRCSPMKGHSHVYWYRQLPEEGLKFMVYLQKENIIDESGMPKERFSAEFPKEGPSILRIQQVVRGDSAAYFCASSPSRENEKLFFGSGTQLSVL.

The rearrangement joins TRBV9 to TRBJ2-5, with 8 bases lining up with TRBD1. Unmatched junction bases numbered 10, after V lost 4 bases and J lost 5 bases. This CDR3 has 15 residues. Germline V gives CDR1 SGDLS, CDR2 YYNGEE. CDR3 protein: CASSSRTGPRETQYF. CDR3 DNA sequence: TGTGCCAGCAGCTCCAGGACAGGGCCGAGGGAGACCCAGTACTTC.

For the CDR3, the DNA is TGCGCCAGCAGCTTGAGGGCTAGCGGGAGAACCGGGGAGCTGTTTTTT. As protein: CASSLRASGRTGELFF. The chain is built from TRBV5-1 and TRBJ2-2; 10 nucleotides line up with TRBD2. The J segment lost 5 bases and the V segment lost 1 base, leaving 5 bases of the junction unmatched. The CDR3 length is 16 residues. CDR1 SGHRS and CDR2 YFSETQ come from the germline V gene.

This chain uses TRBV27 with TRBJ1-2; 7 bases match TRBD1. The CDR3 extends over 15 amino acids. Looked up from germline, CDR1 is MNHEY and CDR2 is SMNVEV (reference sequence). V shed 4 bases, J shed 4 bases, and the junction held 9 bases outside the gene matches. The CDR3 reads CASSSWTGFPYGYTF. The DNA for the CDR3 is TGTGCCAGCAGTTCCTGGACAGGTTTCCCCTATGGCTACACCTTC.

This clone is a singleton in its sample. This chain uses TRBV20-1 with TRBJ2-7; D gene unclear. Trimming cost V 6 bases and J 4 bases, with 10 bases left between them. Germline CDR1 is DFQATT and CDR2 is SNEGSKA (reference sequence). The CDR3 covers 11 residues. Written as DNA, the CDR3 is TGCAGTGCCGAAAAAGGGTACGAGCAGTACTTC. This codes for CSAEKGYEQYF.

CDR3 nucleotide sequence: TGCGCCAGCAGCCAAGGGACAGGGTTTAGCAATCAGCCCCAGCATTTT. Translating it yields CASSQGTGFSNQPQHF. The chain couples TRBV4-1 to TRBJ1-5; 8 nucleotides line up with TRBD1. V gave up 1 base and J gave up 0 bases; unmatched junction bases: 2. This CDR3 is 16 amino acids long. Per germline, CDR1 MGHRA and CDR2 YSYEKL.

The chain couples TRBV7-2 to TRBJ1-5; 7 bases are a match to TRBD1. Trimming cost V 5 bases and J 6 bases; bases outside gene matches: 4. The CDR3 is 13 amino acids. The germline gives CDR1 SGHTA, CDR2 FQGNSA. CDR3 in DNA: TGTGCCAGCAGCCCGGGGACAGTTCAGCCCCAGCATTTT. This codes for CASSPGTVQPQHF.

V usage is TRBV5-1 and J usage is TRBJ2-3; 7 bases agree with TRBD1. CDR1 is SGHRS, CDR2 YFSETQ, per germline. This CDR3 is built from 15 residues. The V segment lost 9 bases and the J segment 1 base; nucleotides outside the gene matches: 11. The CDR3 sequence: CATKQGTWGTDTQYF. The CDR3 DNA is TGCGCCACCAAACAGGGGACGTGGGGCACAGATACGCAGTATTTT.

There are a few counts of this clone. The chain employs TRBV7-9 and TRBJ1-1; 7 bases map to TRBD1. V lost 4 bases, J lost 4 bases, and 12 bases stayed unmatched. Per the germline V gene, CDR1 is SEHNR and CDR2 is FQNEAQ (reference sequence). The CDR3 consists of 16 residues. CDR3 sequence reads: CASSYWDRPGGTEAFF. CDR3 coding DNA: TGTGCCAGCAGCTACTGGGACAGACCGGGAGGCACTGAAGCTTTCTTT.

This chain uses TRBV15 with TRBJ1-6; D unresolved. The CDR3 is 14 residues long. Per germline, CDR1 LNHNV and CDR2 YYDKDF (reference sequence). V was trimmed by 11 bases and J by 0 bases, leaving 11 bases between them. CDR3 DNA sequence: TGTGCCTCCTCACCCAGCTCCTATAATTCACCCCTCCACTTT. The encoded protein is CASSPSSYNSPLHF.

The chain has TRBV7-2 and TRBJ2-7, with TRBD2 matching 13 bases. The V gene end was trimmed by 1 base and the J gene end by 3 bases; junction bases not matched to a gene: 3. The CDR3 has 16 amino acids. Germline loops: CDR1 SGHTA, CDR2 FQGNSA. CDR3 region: CASSLGTSGSLYEQYF. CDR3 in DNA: TGTGCCAGCAGCTTAGGGACTAGCGGGAGCCTCTACGAGCAGTACTTC.

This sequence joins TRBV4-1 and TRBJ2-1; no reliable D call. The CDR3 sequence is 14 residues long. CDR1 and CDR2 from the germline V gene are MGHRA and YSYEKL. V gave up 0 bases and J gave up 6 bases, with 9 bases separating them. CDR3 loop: CASSQDFARNEQFF. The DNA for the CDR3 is TGCGCCAGCAGCCAAGATTTTGCGCGCAATGAGCAGTTCTTC.

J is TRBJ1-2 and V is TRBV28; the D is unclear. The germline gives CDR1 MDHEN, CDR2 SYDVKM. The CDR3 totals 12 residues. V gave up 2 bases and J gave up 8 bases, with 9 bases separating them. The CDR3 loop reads CASSLSGGGYTF. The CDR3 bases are TGTGCCAGCAGTTTAAGCGGTGGCGGCTACACCTTC.

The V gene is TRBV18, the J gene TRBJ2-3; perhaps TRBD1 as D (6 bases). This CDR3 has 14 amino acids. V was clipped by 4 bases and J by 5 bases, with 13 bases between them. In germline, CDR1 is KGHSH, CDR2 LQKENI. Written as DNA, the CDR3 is TGTGCCAGCTCACGAGCCAGGGGCCGAGATACGCAGTATTTT. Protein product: CASSRARGRDTQYF.